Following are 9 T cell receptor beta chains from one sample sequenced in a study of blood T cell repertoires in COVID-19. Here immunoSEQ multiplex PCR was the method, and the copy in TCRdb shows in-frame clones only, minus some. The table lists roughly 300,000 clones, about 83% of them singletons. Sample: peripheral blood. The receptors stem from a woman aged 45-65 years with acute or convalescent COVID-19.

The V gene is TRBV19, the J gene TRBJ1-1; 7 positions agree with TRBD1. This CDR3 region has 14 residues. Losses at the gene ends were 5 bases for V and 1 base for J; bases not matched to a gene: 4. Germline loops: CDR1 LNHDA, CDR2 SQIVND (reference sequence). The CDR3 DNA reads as TGTGCCAGTAGTCCGGGACAGACGAACACTGAAGCTTTCTTT. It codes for CASSPGQTNTEAFF.

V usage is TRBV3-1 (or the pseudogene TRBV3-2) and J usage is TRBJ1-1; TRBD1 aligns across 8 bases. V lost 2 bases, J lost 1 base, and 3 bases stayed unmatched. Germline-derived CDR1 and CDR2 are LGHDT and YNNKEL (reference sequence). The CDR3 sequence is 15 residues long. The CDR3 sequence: CASSQNGQGNTEAFF. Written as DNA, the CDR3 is TGTGCCAGCAGCCAAAACGGACAGGGGAACACTGAAGCTTTCTTT.

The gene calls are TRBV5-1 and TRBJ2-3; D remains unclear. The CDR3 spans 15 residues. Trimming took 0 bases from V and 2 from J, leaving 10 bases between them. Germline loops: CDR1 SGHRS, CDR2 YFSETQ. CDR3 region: CASSLDRTLTDTQYF. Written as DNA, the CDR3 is TGCGCCAGCAGCTTGGACAGAACTCTCACAGATACGCAGTATTTT. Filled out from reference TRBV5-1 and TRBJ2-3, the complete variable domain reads KAGVTQTPRYLIKTRGQQVTLSCSPISGHRSVSWYQQTPGQGLQFLFEYFSETQRNKGNFPGRFSGRQFSNSRSEMNVSTLELGDSALYLCASSLDRTLTDTQYFGPGTRLTVL.

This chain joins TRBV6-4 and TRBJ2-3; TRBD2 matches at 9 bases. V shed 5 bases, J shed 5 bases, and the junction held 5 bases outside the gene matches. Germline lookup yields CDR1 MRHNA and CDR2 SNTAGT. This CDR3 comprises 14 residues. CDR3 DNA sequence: TGTGCCAGCAGTCAATCGACTAGCGGAGATACGCAGTATTTT. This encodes CASSQSTSGDTQYF.

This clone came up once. This chain's CDR3 is CASSVGDSGGADTQYF. DNA for the CDR3: TGTGCCAGCAGCGTAGGGGATAGCGGAGGAGCAGATACGCAGTATTTT. This rearrangement joins TRBV9 to TRBJ2-3; tentative D call: TRBD2 (6 bases). The CDR3 covers 16 residues. Trimming cost V 0 bases and J 4 bases, with 15 bases left between them. Germline V gene lookup returns CDR1 SGDLS and CDR2 YYNGEE.

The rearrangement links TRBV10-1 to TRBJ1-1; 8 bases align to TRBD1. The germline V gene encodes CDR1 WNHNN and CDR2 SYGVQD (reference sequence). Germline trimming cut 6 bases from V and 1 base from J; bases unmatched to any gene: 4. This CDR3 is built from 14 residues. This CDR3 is CASRKGQENTEAFF. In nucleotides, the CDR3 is TGCGCCAGCAGAAAGGGACAGGAGAACACTGAAGCTTTCTTT.

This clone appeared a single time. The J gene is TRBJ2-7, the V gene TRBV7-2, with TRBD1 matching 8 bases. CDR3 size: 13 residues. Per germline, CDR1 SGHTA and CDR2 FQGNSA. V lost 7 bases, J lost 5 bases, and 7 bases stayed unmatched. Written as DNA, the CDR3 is TGTGCCAGCACCCAGGGGGCGCGGAACGAGCAGTACTTC. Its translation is CASTQGARNEQYF.

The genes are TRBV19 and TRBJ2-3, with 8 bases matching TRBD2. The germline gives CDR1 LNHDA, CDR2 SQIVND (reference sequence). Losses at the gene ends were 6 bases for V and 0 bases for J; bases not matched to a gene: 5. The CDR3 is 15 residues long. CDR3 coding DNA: TGTGCCAGTAGAGGACTAGCCCAGAGCACAGATACGCAGTATTTT. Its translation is CASRGLAQSTDTQYF.

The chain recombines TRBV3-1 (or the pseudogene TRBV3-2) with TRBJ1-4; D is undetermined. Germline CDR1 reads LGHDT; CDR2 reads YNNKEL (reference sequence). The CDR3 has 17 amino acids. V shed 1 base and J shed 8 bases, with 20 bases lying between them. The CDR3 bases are TGTGCCAGCAGCCAAGCGACCGTACCGGGAGAAGGAGAAAAACTGTTTTTT. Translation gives CASSQATVPGEGEKLFF.